These T cell receptor beta chains were read from a single sample in a study of T cells after yellow fever vaccination. TCRdb redid the calling of the 5' RACE reads with MiXCR, one entry per CDR3 protein. The profile covers 20,000 to 30,000 distinct CDR3 sequences, with 4.5% appearing a single time and 30% to 45% taken by the ten largest. Material: PBMCs, either bulk or a sorted T-cell subset (CD4+, CD8+, memory, or dextramer-sorted; not recorded which), obtained on the day of the yellow fever booster vaccination. The receptor source for this set is a young man who received the YFV17D yellow fever vaccine. The CDR3 runs from the conserved cysteine through the conserved F or W. D genes are given only for firm matches. A row's size may be missing; if present it is once, few, many or a size class.

V	size	D	J	CDR3	DNA
TRBV9	many	-	TRBJ1-3	CASSPRDRSSGNTIYF	TGTGCCAGCAGCCCAAGGGACCGCAGCTCTGGAAACACCATATATTTT
TRBV15	many	TRBD1	TRBJ2-5	CATSRDKGTGFFSQYF	TGTGCCACCAGCAGAGATAAAGGGACAGGGTTTTTTTCCCAGTACTTC
TRBV9	many	-	TRBJ1-3	CASSPGSSGNTIYF	TGTGCCAGCAGCCCCGGGTCCTCTGGAAACACCATATATTTT
TRBV5-1	many	TRBD2	TRBJ2-7	CASSPPTSGGFSYEQYF	TGCGCCAGCAGCCCACCTACTAGCGGGGGCTTCTCCTACGAGCAGTACTTC
TRBV28	-	-	TRBJ2-1	CASSLPKGGGAFFNEQFF	TGTGCCAGCAGTTTACCTAAGGGAGGGGGCGCGTTTTTCAATGAGCAGTTCTTC
TRBV10-3	many	TRBD2	TRBJ2-3	CAITSSSGGRDTQYF	TGTGCCATCACCAGCTCCAGCGGGGGGAGAGATACGCAGTATTTT
TRBV6-6	many	-	TRBJ2-2	CASSYLTAGELFF	TGTGCCAGCAGTTATCTTACAGCCGGGGAGCTGTTTTTT
TRBV7-2	many	TRBD2	TRBJ2-3	CASSLQAGVTDTQYF	TGTGCCAGCAGCTTGCAAGCGGGGGTCACAGATACGCAGTATTTT
TRBV4-2	many	-	TRBJ2-4	CASSQGGLGLAKNIQYF	TGTGCCAGCAGCCAAGGCGGTTTAGGGTTAGCCAAAAACATTCAGTACTTC
TRBV4-2	many	TRBD2	TRBJ2-1	CASSQDESQLAVSYNEQFF	TGTGCCAGCAGCCAAGATGAGAGCCAACTAGCGGTTTCCTACAATGAGCAGTTCTTC
TRBV29-1	many	-	TRBJ1-2	CSVDRQGDYGYTF	TGCAGCGTTGATCGGCAGGGTGACTATGGCTACACCTTC
TRBV5-6	many	-	TRBJ2-5	CASTALMQGGTQYF	TGTGCCAGCACCGCACTAATGCAGGGAGGGACCCAGTACTTC
TRBV5-1	many	-	TRBJ1-1	CASSLSGMNTEAFF	TGCGCCAGCAGCTTGTCGGGGATGAACACTGAAGCTTTCTTT
TRBV6-1	many	-	TRBJ2-3	CASSERGRTDTQYF	TGTGCCAGCAGTGAAAGGGGACGCACAGATACGCAGTATTTT
TRBV7-3	many	TRBD2	TRBJ2-1	CASSSLGTSGSSYNEQFF	TGTGCCAGCAGCTCGTTAGGGACTAGCGGTTCCTCCTACAATGAGCAGTTCTTC
TRBV29-1	many	-	TRBJ2-1	CSVEEQSSYNEQFF	TGCAGCGTTGAAGAGCAAAGCTCCTACAATGAGCAGTTCTTC
TRBV20-1	many	-	TRBJ1-1	CSAREGITEAFF	TGCAGTGCTAGGGAGGGTATCACTGAAGCTTTCTTT
TRBV20-1	many	-	TRBJ1-5	CSARMGGNQPQHF	TGCAGTGCTAGAATGGGGGGCAATCAGCCCCAGCATTTT
TRBV7-2	many	TRBD1	TRBJ1-1	CASSQPTGLGTEAFF	TGTGCCAGCAGCCAACCGACAGGGTTAGGAACTGAAGCTTTCTTT
TRBV5-1	many	-	TRBJ2-1	CASTPLGVYNEQFF	TGCGCCAGCACTCCCTTAGGGGTCTACAATGAGCAGTTCTTC
TRBV20-1	many	-	TRBJ2-5	CGRALQETQYF	TGTGGACGGGCGCTACAAGAGACCCAGTACTTC
TRBV6-5	many	-	TRBJ2-2	CASSPGLHGELFF	TGTGCCAGCAGTCCCGGACTTCACGGGGAGCTGTTTTTT
TRBV9	many	TRBD1	TRBJ1-4	CASSVDKEGGEKLFF	TGTGCCAGCAGCGTAGACAAGGAAGGGGGCGAAAAACTGTTTTTT
TRBV5-1	many	-	TRBJ2-5	CASSLGVFETQYF	TGCGCCAGCAGCTTGGGGGTGTTCGAGACCCAGTACTTC
TRBV7-9	many	-	TRBJ1-1	CASSLMGDTEAFF	TGTGCCAGCAGCTTAATGGGAGACACTGAAGCTTTCTTT
TRBV4-2	-	-	TRBJ1-2	CASTTPSNYGYTF	TGTGCCAGCACCACCCCTTCTAACTATGGCTACACCTTC
TRBV4-3	many	-	TRBJ1-2	CASSQDYMVYGYTF	TGCGCCAGCAGCCAAGATTACATGGTTTATGGCTACACCTTC
TRBV18	-	-	TRBJ2-5	CASSPGSETQYF	TGTGCCAGCTCACCAGGGAGCGAGACCCAGTACTTC
TRBV15	many	TRBD1	TRBJ1-2	CATSKRGQVYGYTF	TGTGCCACCAGCAAAAGGGGACAGGTCTATGGCTACACCTTC
TRBV3-1	many	TRBD1	TRBJ1-4	CASSQGPGGTGDEKLFF	TGTGCCAGCAGCCAAGGACCCGGTGGGACAGGGGATGAAAAACTGTTTTTT
TRBV12-3/TRBV12-4	many	TRBD1	TRBJ1-2	CASSQTGGRGYTF	TGTGCCAGCAGTCAGACAGGGGGCCGGGGCTACACCTTC
TRBV5-6	many	-	TRBJ1-1	CASSPTGNTEAFF	TGTGCCAGCAGCCCGACGGGGAACACTGAAGCTTTCTTT
TRBV5-1	many	-	TRBJ2-1	CASSSGTPTYNEQFF	TGCGCCAGCAGCTCCGGGACACCCACTTACAATGAGCAGTTCTTC
TRBV7-9	many	TRBD1	TRBJ1-1	CASSLGDRGTEAFF	TGTGCCAGCAGCTTGGGGGACAGGGGTACTGAAGCTTTCTTT
TRBV12-3/TRBV12-4	many	TRBD1	TRBJ2-5	CASSPEGTGYETQYF	TGTGCCAGCAGTCCAGAGGGGACAGGGTACGAGACCCAGTACTTC
TRBV11-2	-	TRBD2	TRBJ2-3	CASSLGTSGGLWADTQYF	TGTGCCAGCAGCTTAGGCACTAGCGGGGGGCTGTGGGCAGATACGCAGTATTTT
TRBV15	many	-	TRBJ1-5	CATSRPPLQGIGQPQHF	TGTGCCACCAGCCGACCCCCCCTACAGGGAATAGGTCAGCCCCAGCATTTT
TRBV2	-	-	TRBJ2-3	CATSPGPGTQYF	TGTGCCACCAGCCCAGGACCGGGTACGCAGTATTTT
TRBV6-2/TRBV6-3	many	TRBD2	TRBJ2-3	CASSYGGGADTQYF	TGTGCCAGCAGTTACGGCGGGGGGGCAGATACGCAGTATTTT
TRBV18	many	-	TRBJ2-3	CASSPPEVFQGDTQYF	TGTGCCAGCTCACCACCGGAGGTTTTTCAGGGTGATACGCAGTATTTT
TRBV12-3/TRBV12-4	many	-	TRBJ1-1	CASSFSPNTEAFF	TGTGCCAGCAGTTTCAGTCCGAACACTGAAGCTTTCTTT
TRBV10-3	many	-	TRBJ1-1	CAIRTLGGNTEAFF	TGTGCCATCAGGACCCTCGGGGGGAACACTGAAGCTTTCTTT
TRBV7-2	few	TRBD2	TRBJ2-3	CASSLGTSGYTDTQYF	TGTGCCAGCAGCTTGGGGACTAGCGGGTACACAGATACGCAGTATTTT